This T cell receptor (beta chain) was identified in a study of blood T cell repertoires in COVID-19 (dated by TCRdb to 2018 to 2020). General notes on the study: Collaborator samples came from the United States, Italy and Spain and covered acute and convalescent phases of COVID-19. Nearly every sample came with metadata listing a de-identified subject ID, COVID-19 status, age in years and sex. Subjects who had been exposed to COVID-19, were actively infected with it, or had recovered from it provided the deeply sampled blood TCRbeta repertoires that made up the dataset. The repertoires were made available in a free public database intended to serve as a resource for research on the immune response to SARS-CoV-2. Where available, HLA class I and class II types were obtained from metadata supplied by the sample provider rather than from assay-based typing. The prospective study material was composed of cDNA or gDNA derived from T cells, B-cell-depleted T cells, or PBMCs. Samples were obtained from the ongoing ImmuneRACE study (first 160 participants) and from 1,254 subjects provided by 6 global collaborators.

Turning to this clone: Its antigen has not been determined. It has no much larger one-base neighbor in the sample; base qualities were not kept.

V lost 2 bases and J lost 2 bases; the stretch between them is 14 bases long. In the germline V gene (reference sequence), CDR1 corresponds to SGHKS and CDR2 to YYEKEE. The CDR3, from cysteine to phenylalanine, totals 15 residues. The kept DNA is CDR3 alone, 45 bases in frame from the first base. General conclusions and limits of the study: The amount of clinical and demographic metadata varied by source and participant and was provided uncurated.

In Seattle, one collaborating source enrolled patients while the infection was active and tracked those patients longitudinally over the course of disease. Collaborating institutions collected whole blood in K2EDTA tubes following their own protocols. For TCRbeta analysis, collaborators shipped samples as frozen whole blood, isolated PBMCs, or DNA extracted from either of those sample types. TCRbeta CDR3 regions were amplified from genomic DNA using the immunoSEQ Assay, a bias-controlled multiplex PCR. For the original study's pipeline: Within the assay, amplification of reference gene primers was used to estimate how many nucleated cells each sample contained. To quantify the absolute abundance of each unique TCRbeta CDR3 rearrangement, sequence reads were collapsed and filtered. For each sample, productive Simpson clonality was calculated by taking the square root of Simpson's diversity index across productive rearrangements. What TCRdb holds here is the immuneACCESS table cut down to in-frame rearrangements. Part of the clones is not present; checked against another copy, under half of the missing clones reflect an unresolved V gene, and the others are unexplained. That table gives V, J and clone size, and the DNA gave D and trimming. The sample table lists about 76,000 clones, roughly 85% of them with a count of one. In total, the top ten clones hold 8% to 10% of the sample.

The TCR was taken from a middle-aged man with COVID-19, enrolled during active disease. The sample consisted of peripheral blood. The V and J genes are TRBV5-5 and TRBJ2-7; possibly the D gene is TRBD2, per 6 matching bases. Read as DNA, the sequence is TGTGCCAGCAGCTTTAGGGCGGGAAATGCCTACGAGCAGTACTTC. This translates into CASSFRAGNAYEQYF.